This T cell receptor beta chain came from a study of T cell changes during pregnancy in multiple sclerosis. Germline loops: CDR1 SGHAT, CDR2 FQNNGV. The V gene lost 0 bases and the J gene lost 3 bases, with 8 bases spanning the gap. The CDR3 is 14 residues long. The assay was immunoSEQ multiplex PCR, and TCRdb's table has in-frame clones only and misses some. The table records about 110,000 clones, about nine tenths of them present only once. This clone was picked up one time. The clonotype comes from a female donor with multiple sclerosis, enrolled in a pregnancy study. This chain joins TRBV11-2 and TRBJ1-1; D remains unclear. The material was peripheral blood, obtained after pregnancy. The CDR3 loop is CASSLEDTYTEAFF. CDR3 sequence (DNA): TGTGCCAGCAGCTTAGAAGACACCTACACTGAAGCTTTCTTT.